A selection of T cell receptor beta chains follows, all from one sample in a study of CD8 T cells in ankylosing spondylitis. TCRdb reanalysed the 5' RACE reads using MiXCR and keeps one entry per CDR3 protein. This sample has 400,000 or so distinct CDR3 sequences; 20% to 30% occur once, and the top ten carry over 0.8%. Material for sequencing was blood, either unsorted or a sorted T cell fraction (not recorded which). The receptors originated from a male donor with ankylosing spondylitis. CDR3s leave out the opening cysteine and the closing phenylalanine or tryptophan. Each record gives: J gene, V gene, clone size, CDR3 length, CDR3 protein. Only some rows state a clone size, as once, few, many or a class for expanded clones.

j_call: TRBJ2-3
v_call: TRBV3-1
clone_size: .
cdr3_length: 12
cdr3_aa: ASSQVGVADTQY

j_call: TRBJ2-2
v_call: TRBV24-1
clone_size: few
cdr3_length: 14
cdr3_aa: ATSESGFGNTGELF

j_call: TRBJ1-3
v_call: TRBV18
clone_size: .
cdr3_length: 12
cdr3_aa: ASSPPGHRNTIY

j_call: TRBJ2-3
v_call: TRBV15
clone_size: few
cdr3_length: 18
cdr3_aa: ATSRAATRSPGDSTDTQY

j_call: TRBJ1-1
v_call: TRBV10-2
clone_size: .
cdr3_length: 12
cdr3_aa: ASSETSGGTEAF

j_call: TRBJ2-1
v_call: TRBV20-1
clone_size: few
cdr3_length: 10
cdr3_aa: SAELVRDEQF

j_call: TRBJ2-5
v_call: TRBV5-1
clone_size: .
cdr3_length: 12
cdr3_aa: ASSLVRGKETQY

j_call: TRBJ2-3
v_call: TRBV10-2
clone_size: .
cdr3_length: 13
cdr3_aa: ASSPRRGDRDTQY

j_call: TRBJ2-3
v_call: TRBV5-4
clone_size: few
cdr3_length: 12
cdr3_aa: ASTPAGGHDTQY

j_call: TRBJ1-1
v_call: TRBV12-3/TRBV12-4
clone_size: .
cdr3_length: 12
cdr3_aa: ARETEPKETEAF

j_call: TRBJ2-2
v_call: TRBV10-3
clone_size: .
cdr3_length: 11
cdr3_aa: AIRARNTGELF

j_call: TRBJ1-2
v_call: TRBV30
clone_size: .
cdr3_length: 11
cdr3_aa: AWSIQISYGYT

j_call: TRBJ1-1
v_call: TRBV5-1
clone_size: .
cdr3_length: 11
cdr3_aa: ASKEQLNTEAF

j_call: TRBJ2-1
v_call: TRBV24-1
clone_size: .
cdr3_length: 10
cdr3_aa: ATRSSSNEQF

j_call: TRBJ2-1
v_call: TRBV12-3/TRBV12-4
clone_size: few
cdr3_length: 13
cdr3_aa: ASSDTSGGGDEQF

j_call: TRBJ2-3
v_call: TRBV11-2
clone_size: .
cdr3_length: 14
cdr3_aa: ASSLRQGSLADTQY

j_call: TRBJ2-3
v_call: TRBV11-1
clone_size: .
cdr3_length: 14
cdr3_aa: ASSWGLAVNTDTQY

j_call: TRBJ2-1
v_call: TRBV29-1
clone_size: few
cdr3_length: 11
cdr3_aa: SVPGTVYNEQF

j_call: TRBJ1-2
v_call: TRBV7-9
clone_size: .
cdr3_length: 10
cdr3_aa: ASSGQGIGYT

j_call: TRBJ2-5
v_call: TRBV4-2
clone_size: .
cdr3_length: 13
cdr3_aa: ASSLAGEGEETQY